Below, 20 T cell receptor beta chains from the same sample are listed, as sequenced in a study of blood T cell repertoires in COVID-19. Sequencing was performed with immunoSEQ multiplex PCR; in TCRdb, only in-frame clones are kept and a portion is missing. The sample lists 300,000 to 400,000 clones; 88% were seen once. The sample taken for sequencing was peripheral blood. These receptors were collected from a woman aged 45-60 years with active or convalescent COVID-19.

This chain connects TRBV7-2 to TRBJ2-5, with TRBD1 matching 10 bases. Unmatched junction bases numbered 8, after V lost 0 bases and J lost 4 bases. CDR3 length: 17 amino acids. The germline CDR1 and CDR2 sequences are SGHTA and FQGNSA. Written as DNA, the CDR3 is TGTGCCAGCAGCTTAGCGCTATGGGACAGGGGCAGAGAGACCCAGTACTTC. Protein: CASSLALWDRGRETQYF.

V gene TRBV19 combines with J gene TRBJ2-1, with a possible D match to TRBD2 (5 bases). Germline lookup yields CDR1 LNHDA and CDR2 SQIVND (reference sequence). Trimming shortened V by 5 bases and J by 7 bases, and 15 bases separated the two germline ends. CDR3 length equals 14 residues. The CDR3 reads CASSPGPRTNEQFF. The CDR3 bases are TGTGCCAGTAGTCCCGGACCGCGGACTAATGAGCAGTTCTTC.

The rearrangement uses TRBV5-6 and TRBJ2-7; the D gene is possibly TRBD1 (5 bases). The CDR3 totals 14 residues. V was shortened by 2 bases and J by 1 base, with 10 bases between the two germline ends. Germline assignment: CDR1 SGHDT and CDR2 YYEEEE. The DNA for the CDR3 is TGTGCCAGCAGCTTTCGACGGACATCCTACGAGCAGTACTTC. It yields the protein CASSFRRTSYEQYF.

This clone was recorded many times. The V call is TRBV6-4, the J call TRBJ2-1; 9 positions agree with TRBD2. From germline, CDR1 is MRHNA and CDR2 SNTAGT. The CDR3 consists of 14 residues. V trimming: 2 bases; J trimming: 5 bases; junction bases outside the gene matches: 1. CDR3 loop: CASSDSGGHNEQFF. The CDR3 DNA reads as TGTGCCAGCAGTGACAGCGGGGGGCACAATGAGCAGTTCTTC.

The chain uses TRBV5-4 and TRBJ2-3; D possibly corresponds to TRBD2 (6 bases). CDR1 SGHNT and CDR2 YYREEE come from the germline V gene (reference sequence). The length of the CDR3 is 15 residues. V lost 4 bases and J lost 0, with 12 bases in between. The CDR3 sequence: CASSLRLESTDTQYF. DNA of the CDR3: TGTGCCAGCAGCCTTCGACTAGAAAGCACAGATACGCAGTATTTT. Looking up the rest from reference TRBV5-4 and TRBJ2-3 gives the full variable domain: ETGVTQSPTHLIKTRGQQVTLRCSSQSGHNTVSWYQQALGQGPQFIFQYYREEENGRGNFPPRFSGLQFPNYSSELNVNALELDDSALYLCASSLRLESTDTQYFGPGTRLTVL.

This CDR3 reads CSAGQFNTEAFF. For the CDR3, the DNA is TGCAGCGCGGGACAGTTTAACACTGAAGCTTTCTTT. V and J are TRBV29-1 and TRBJ1-1; TRBD1 agrees at 7 bases. Germline V gene lookup returns CDR1 SQVTM and CDR2 ANQGSEA. Germline trimming cut 7 bases from V and 2 bases from J; bases unmatched to any gene: 4. The CDR3 contains 12 residues.

The chain couples TRBV6-4 to TRBJ2-1; 13 nucleotides line up with TRBD2. The CDR3 is made up of 18 amino acids. Germline V lookup: CDR1 MRHNA, CDR2 SNTAGT. With V trimmed by 5 bases and J by 9 bases, 16 bases remained unmatched. CDR3 DNA: TGTGCCAGCAGTCTCGGACTAGCGGGAGACCAACGGGTGAGTGAGCAGTTCTTC. Translated: CASSLGLAGDQRVSEQFF.

In regard to this clone: The same CDR3 can be traced to other DNA sequences in this sample. The chain combines TRBV4-1 with TRBJ1-1, with D perhaps TRBD1 (5 bases). Germline V CDR1 and CDR2: MGHRA, YSYEKL. Trimming pared 2 bases from V and 1 base from J, leaving 8 bases between. The CDR3 has 14 residues. The CDR3 region has the DNA TGCGCCAGCAGCCAAAGGGGAGGGAACACTGAAGCTTTCTTT. Encoded protein: CASSQRGGNTEAFF.

The rearrangement links TRBV18 to TRBJ2-3; the D gene is possibly TRBD1 (5 bases). CDR1 is KGHSH, CDR2 LQKENI, per germline. The CDR3 runs to 16 residues. Between the trimmed V and J ends, which lost 3 bases and 6 bases, there was a span of 19 bases. The CDR3 sequence: CASSPFGQRTFDTQYF. The CDR3 DNA reads as TGTGCCAGCTCACCTTTCGGACAAAGAACGTTTGATACGCAGTATTTT.

The chain is built from TRBV7-2 and TRBJ1-2, with D possibly TRBD1 on 5 matching bases. The germline CDR1 and CDR2 sequences are SGHTA and FQGNSA. CDR3 size: 14 residues. V gave up 5 bases and J gave up 2 bases, with 12 bases separating them. The CDR3 coding sequence is TGTGCCAGCAGCCAGGACGGGGGGAACTATGGCTACACCTTC. Its protein product is CASSQDGGNYGYTF.

The chain joins TRBV7-9 to TRBJ2-1; 12 nucleotides align to TRBD2. With 2 bases clipped from V and 8 bases from J, the junction kept 10 bases outside the gene matches. The V gene's germline CDR1 is SEHNR and CDR2 FQNEAQ (reference sequence). The CDR3 consists of 17 residues. For the CDR3, the DNA is TGTGCCAGCAGCTTACTGCTAGCGGGGGGGCTTATAGATGAGCAGTTCTTC. Residues: CASSLLLAGGLIDEQFF.

J is TRBJ2-5 and V is TRBV6-2 or TRBV6-3; D may be TRBD2 (5 bases). Germline assignment: CDR1 MNHEY and CDR2 SVGEGT. This CDR3 contains 19 residues. The V end lost 0 bases, the J end lost 5 bases, and 25 bases lay between the germline ends. The CDR3 reads CASSYSGMRTSLVRETQYF. Here the CDR3 DNA reads TGTGCCAGCAGTTACTCGGGGATGCGGACTTCACTCGTTAGGGAGACCCAGTACTTC.

The V gene is TRBV7-2, the J gene TRBJ2-7; perhaps TRBD1 as D (6 bases). This CDR3 is 14 amino acids long. Trimming took 3 bases from V and 6 from J, leaving 15 bases between them. Germline CDR1 reads SGHTA; CDR2 reads FQGNSA. The CDR3 sequence is CASSFYLGQSEQYF. The CDR3 nucleotides are TGTGCCAGCAGCTTTTACTTAGGACAGAGCGAGCAGTACTTC.

The rearrangement links TRBV12-5 to TRBJ1-2, with D perhaps TRBD1 (6 bases). V was pared by 6 bases and J by 3 bases, with 14 bases between. Germline V gene sequence: CDR1 LGHNT, CDR2 FRNRAP. The CDR3 has 14 residues. The CDR3 is CASGFLQGYYGYTF. In DNA, the CDR3 is TGTGCTAGTGGCTTTCTACAGGGCTACTATGGCTACACCTTC.

This chain joins TRBV7-2 and TRBJ2-7; D possibly corresponds to TRBD1 (5 bases). V lost 1 base, J lost 4 bases, and 14 bases lay in between. Germline-derived CDR1 and CDR2 are SGHTA and FQGNSA. This CDR3 region has 15 residues. The chain's CDR3 is CASSLDWTPRYEQYF. Written as DNA, the CDR3 is TGTGCCAGCAGCTTAGATTGGACACCCAGGTACGAGCAGTACTTC.

Points on this clone: Other DNA variants within this sample encode the same CDR3. For the CDR3, the DNA is TGTGCCAGTAGTACACCGGGACAGAACTATGGCTACACCTTC. Amino acids: CASSTPGQNYGYTF. V usage is TRBV19 and J usage is TRBJ1-2; 7 positions match TRBD1. Germline trimming cut 4 bases from V and 2 bases from J; bases unmatched to any gene: 4. This CDR3 is 14 amino acids long. Germline-derived CDR1 and CDR2 are LNHDA and SQIVND (reference sequence).

The chain joins TRBV28 to TRBJ2-3; 12 bases are a match to TRBD2. Germline loops: CDR1 MDHEN, CDR2 SYDVKM. J was trimmed by 4 bases and V by 8 bases; bases with no gene match: 7. CDR3 length: 15 residues. The CDR3 is CASQELAGGADTQYF. CDR3 DNA sequence: TGTGCCAGCCAAGAACTAGCGGGAGGTGCAGATACGCAGTATTTT.

This clone was picked up one time. The V call is TRBV7-3, the J call TRBJ2-3; D not resolved. This CDR3 is built from 16 residues. The germline CDR1 and CDR2 sequences are SGHTA and FQGTGA. V was trimmed by 1 base and J by 2 bases, leaving 13 bases between them. The CDR3 DNA reads TGTGCCAGCAGCTTAAGAGGAATAACGGCCACAGATACGCAGTATTTT. Protein product: CASSLRGITATDTQYF.

J is TRBJ2-1 and V is TRBV7-2; D not resolved. Germline V gives CDR1 SGHTA, CDR2 FQGNSA. Deletions cut 2 bases from V and 7 bases from J, with 15 bases between. The CDR3 contains 15 residues. For the CDR3, the DNA is TGTGCCAGCAGCTTAATGCTAGAGAGATGGAATGAGCAGTTCTTC. Translation: CASSLMLERWNEQFF.

The chain links TRBV18 to TRBJ2-1; 8 positions match TRBD2. Looked up from germline, CDR1 is KGHSH and CDR2 is LQKENI. Unmatched junction bases numbered 3, after V lost 3 bases and J lost 2 bases. This CDR3 contains 15 residues. The CDR3 spells CASSPSGSAYNEQFF. The CDR3 region has the DNA TGTGCCAGCTCACCCAGCGGGAGCGCCTACAATGAGCAGTTCTTC.